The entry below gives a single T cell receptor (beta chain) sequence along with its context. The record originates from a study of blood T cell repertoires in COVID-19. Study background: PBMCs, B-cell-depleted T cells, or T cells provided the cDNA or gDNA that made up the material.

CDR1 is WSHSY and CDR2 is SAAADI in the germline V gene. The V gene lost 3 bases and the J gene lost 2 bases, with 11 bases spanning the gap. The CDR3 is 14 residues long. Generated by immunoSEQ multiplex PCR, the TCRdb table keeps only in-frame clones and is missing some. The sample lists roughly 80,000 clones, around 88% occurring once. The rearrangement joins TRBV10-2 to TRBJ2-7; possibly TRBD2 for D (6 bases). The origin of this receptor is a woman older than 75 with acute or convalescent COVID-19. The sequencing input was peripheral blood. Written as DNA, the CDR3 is TGCGCCAGCAGTGAACGCGGGGCGACCTACGAGCAGTACTTC. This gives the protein CASSERGATYEQYF.